This T cell receptor (beta chain) was captured in a study of blood T cell repertoires in COVID-19 (dated by TCRdb to 2020 to 2021). Concerning the study at large: Samples covering the acute and convalescent phases of COVID-19 were provided by collaborators in the United States, Italy and Spain. Where available, HLA class I and class II types were taken from metadata supplied by the sample provider and were not determined by assay-based typing. The prospective study material was composed of cDNA or gDNA derived from T cells, B-cell-depleted T cells, or PBMCs. Samples were obtained from the ongoing ImmuneRACE study (first 160 participants) and from approximately 1,200 subjects provided by 6 global collaborators. A de-identified subject ID, COVID-19 status, age in years and sex were almost always included in the sample metadata. The repertoires were released in a freely available public database intended as a resource for research on the immune response to SARS-CoV-2. Subjects who had been exposed to COVID-19, were actively infected with it, or had recovered from it provided the deeply sampled blood TCRbeta repertoires that made up the dataset. The paper as a whole reports these results and caveats: The amount of clinical and demographic metadata varied by source and participant and was provided uncurated.

TCRbeta CDR3 regions were amplified from genomic DNA using the immunoSEQ Assay, a bias-controlled multiplex PCR. The paper's processing steps were these. Within the assay, amplification of reference gene primers was used to estimate how many nucleated cells each sample contained. To quantify the absolute abundance of each unique TCRbeta CDR3 rearrangement, sequence reads were collapsed and filtered. For each sample, productive Simpson clonality was calculated as the square root of Simpson's diversity index across productive rearrangements. Not all clones reach the TCRdb copy of this immuneACCESS table, which keeps in-frame sequences only. Checked studies attribute under half of the gap to unresolved V genes and leave the rest unexplained. The V and J calls and the clone size are those of that table, but D and trimming were determined from the DNA. For this sample there are roughly 190,000 clones; 82% appear just once. The ten largest make up 12% of the sample.

A remark on this clone: Its target antigen remains unknown. Base qualities are not recorded, but no much larger clone differs from it by a single base.

Enrolling through a virtual design, the prospective study's participants ranged in age from roughly 18 to 95 years and lived across approximately 25 United States geographic areas. In the prospective study, participants were assigned to cohorts based on the clinical history participants reported in a screening survey and a study questionnaire. ImmuneRACE Cohort 3 recovered participants were defined by two consecutive negative NP/OP PCR tests, healthcare professional clearance, or symptom resolution. In the prospective study, whole blood, serum and a nasopharyngeal or oropharyngeal swab were collected from each participant by mobile phlebotomists. Participants in the prospective study had the option to provide additional blood draws and questionnaires over an approximately 2-month period. Prospective study blood samples were shipped either frozen or at room temperature before DNA extraction. Sequencing was performed on PBMCs or T cells enriched from blood (not recorded which). The sequence was obtained from a middle-aged man who had recovered from COVID-19.

DNA sequence: TGTGCCAGCAGTTCGCCGGGACACATATCGACTGAAGCTTTCTTT. Translated, this gives CASSSPGHISTEAFF. The V and J segments used are TRBV28 and TRBJ1-1; TRBD1 could be the D gene, as 6 bases match. Per the germline V gene, MDHEN is the CDR1 and SYDVKM is the CDR2. The CDR3 covers 15 residues, taking in both the cysteine and the phenylalanine. Only the CDR3 DNA stays, 45 bases, in frame from base 1. The junction carries 17 bases between V and J, which are trimmed by 4 bases and 5 bases respectively.